What follows is one T cell receptor (beta chain) and its context. As yet, its antigen is unknown. One junction end disagrees with the germline gene, perhaps due to a read error. CDR3 length equals 12 residues. Germline loops: CDR1 DFQATT, CDR2 SNEGSKA (reference sequence). This record belongs to a study of T cells after yellow fever vaccination. Study-wide background: The authors prepared low-cell-number fractions using SMART-Seq v4 Ultra Low Input. Study observations and caveats: Though weaker, the secondary response peaked faster, on day 5 versus 15.

TCRdb reprocessed the 5' RACE reads with MiXCR, giving one entry per CDR3 protein. The profile shows about 310,000 distinct CDR3 sequences, more than 3% of them singletons. The receptor was isolated from a man aged 18 to 30 who received the YFV17D yellow fever vaccine. This chain links TRBV20-1 with TRBJ2-5; 7 bases align to TRBD2. Sample: PBMCs, taken on the day of the yellow fever booster vaccination. The CDR3 DNA reads TGCAGTGCTACGATGGCGGGAGAGACCCTGTACTTC. Protein sequence: CSATMAGETLYF.